This T cell receptor (beta chain) was found in a study of OX40 agonist ivuxolimab in advanced cancers. Study overall: The study gave patients intravenous ivuxolimab at 0.01 to 10 mg/kg every 2 weeks. Among those treated, three patients had partial responses, one with hepatocellular carcinoma and two with cutaneous melanoma.

Remarks on this clone: Antigen unknown.

Findings and caveats of the study: CD4+ and CD8+ T cells in blood underwent clonal expansion by week 6 at 0.1 to 3.0 mg/kg.

Germline lookup yields CDR1 LNHDA and CDR2 SQIVND (reference sequence). Trimming took off 2 bases at V and 0 bases at J, with 5 bases between the two ends. The CDR3 has 13 residues. The timepoints at which blood was sampled were baseline, cycle 4 day 1, and cycle 7 day 1. The repertoire was sequenced with immunoSEQ multiplex PCR; TCRdb's copy has only in-frame clones and lacks some. The table records 70,000 or so clones, 85% to 90% of them present only once. The chain is built from TRBV19 and TRBJ2-7; the D is unclear. Sequenced here: CD4+ or CD8+ T cells sorted from blood, sampled in a trial of the OX40 agonist ivuxolimab. The receptor comes from an adult with an advanced solid tumor such as melanoma, head and neck, liver or kidney cancer. CDR3 DNA: TGTGCCAGTAGTATATCAAGCTCCTACGAGCAGTACTTC. It codes for CASSISSSYEQYF. The full variable domain, its missing parts supplied by reference TRBV19 and TRBJ2-7, is DGGITQSPKYLFRKEGQNVTLSCEQNLNHDAMYWYRQDPGQGLRLIYYSQIVNDFQKGDIAEGYSVSREKKESFPLTVTSAQKNPTAFYLCASSISSSYEQYFGPGTRLTVT.